One and the same sample provided the 20 T cell receptor beta chains below, sequenced in a study of tumor and adjacent non-tumor tissue in lung cancer. TCRbeta libraries were built with three rounds of nested PCR, modified from ARM-PCR. TCRdb passed the multiplex PCR reads through MiXCR, listing each CDR3 protein once. The profile shows about 80,000 distinct CDR3 sequences, about four fifths of them singletons. The template was RNA from unsorted bulk tissue. This non-tumor lung sample came from over 3 cm beyond the tumor edge. The material sequenced was distant non-tumor lung tissue. These receptors were taken from a man in his sixties with non-small cell lung cancer.

Comment on this clonotype: A much larger clone differs by one base, so this may be a read error. The rearrangement uses TRBV5-4 and TRBJ2-2; TRBD2 matches at 10 bases. Germline CDR1 and CDR2: SGHNT and YYREEE (reference sequence). The CDR3 is made up of 15 amino acids. The CDR3 region has the DNA TGTGCCATCAGCTTGAGCCTAGCGGGAGCCGGGGAGCTGTTTTTT. Its protein product is CAISLSLAGAGELFF.

This clonotype was seen at least ten times. CDR3 residues: CASSSSRDFSYNEQFF. As DNA, the CDR3 is TGTGCCAGCAGTTCGTCCCGGGACTTCTCCTACAATGAGCAGTTCTTC. This chain uses TRBV12-3 or TRBV12-4 with TRBJ2-1; D might be TRBD2 (6 bases). V was trimmed by 4 bases and J by 0 bases, leaving 13 bases between them. The CDR3 sequence is 16 residues long.

As concerns this clonotype: With a much larger clone just one base away, this may be a read error. The chain employs TRBV20-1 and TRBJ1-3, with D tentatively TRBD1 (5 bases). This CDR3 has 14 amino acids. The germline CDR1 and CDR2 sequences are DFQATT and SNEGSKA (reference sequence). Trimming took off 5 bases at V and 5 bases at J, with 16 bases between the two ends. Written as DNA, the CDR3 is TGCAGTGCTGGGGGGGGAGGGAAAAGAAACACCATATATTTT. This codes for CSAGGGGKRNTIYF.

As to this clonotype: No conserved phenylalanine or tryptophan is present at the end of the CDR3, so a read error is the likely explanation. The chain employs TRBV20-1 and TRBJ1-6, with D unclear. The CDR3 loop spans 13 amino acids. V was clipped by 4 bases and J by 6 bases, with 10 bases between them. Germline V gene data show CDR1 as DFQATT and CDR2 as SNEGSKA (reference sequence). CDR3 DNA: TGCAGTGCTACGCAGAGTGTTAATTCACCCCTCCACTAT. Residues: CSATQSVNSPLHY.

This chain links TRBV11-2 with TRBJ2-6; no clear D gene. Per germline, CDR1 SGHAT and CDR2 FQNNGV. V lost 7 bases and J 3 bases, leaving 25 bases between the germline ends. This CDR3 comprises 19 residues. The CDR3 sequence: CASNIVTKDGPFGANVLTF. CDR3 in DNA: TGTGCCAGCAACATAGTTACAAAGGACGGGCCCTTTGGGGCCAACGTCCTGACTTTC.

Regarding this clonotype: The junction does not match germline at one end; this may be a read error. The rearrangement joins TRBV11-2 to TRBJ2-7; no firm D call. The CDR3 is 14 residues long. CDR1 SGHAT and CDR2 FQNNGV come from the germline V gene. In DNA form, the CDR3 reads TGTGCCGGCAGCTTAGCATCTCTCTCCTACGAGCAATACTTC. Amino acid sequence: CAGSLASLSYEQYF.

In regard to this clonotype: The junction shows a germline mismatch at one end, possibly a read error. V usage is TRBV10-1 and J usage is TRBJ1-1, with a tentative D call TRBD1 (6 bases). Germline V gene lookup returns CDR1 WNHNN and CDR2 SYGVQD (reference sequence). This CDR3 spans 14 amino acids. The CDR3 bases are TGCACCAGTAGTGAGCAGGGGACGGCCGCTGAAGCTTTCTTT. Translating gives CTSSEQGTAAEAFF.

This clonotype has only one observation. Just one base apart from a much larger clone, this may be a read error. The CDR3 protein is CASSLEVARGQFF. CDR3 coding DNA: TGTGCCAGCAGCTTAGAGGTAGCCCGGGGGCAGTTCTTC. This chain connects TRBV7-8 to TRBJ2-1, with a possible D match to TRBD2 (5 bases). The CDR3 totals 13 residues. Trimming removed 1 base at V and 12 bases at J, with 13 bases between. From germline, CDR1 is SGHVS and CDR2 FQNEAQ. The full variable domain, in which reference TRBV7-8 and TRBJ2-1 provide the parts outside the CDR3, is GAGVSQSPRYKVAKRGQDVALRCDPISGHVSLFWYQQALGQGPEFLTYFQNEAQLDKSGLPSDRFFAERPEGSVSTLKIQRTQQEDSAVYLCASSLEVARGQFFGPGTRLTVL.

About this clonotype: Compared with germline, one end of the junction differs, possibly owing to a read error. The chain combines TRBV6-2 or TRBV6-3 with TRBJ1-1; a possible D gene is TRBD1 (5 bases). CDR3 length: 14 residues. The germline gives CDR1 MNHEY, CDR2 SVGEGT. The CDR3 loop is CVSSYPYRNSEAFF. Written as DNA, the CDR3 is TGTGTCAGCAGTTACCCCTACAGGAACAGTGAAGCTTTCTTT.

The V call is TRBV5-5, the J call TRBJ1-6; the match to TRBD1 covers 9 bases. Germline-derived CDR1 and CDR2 are SGHKS and YYEKEE (reference sequence). The CDR3 totals 15 residues. J lost 7 bases, V lost 2 bases, and 4 bases had no gene match. CDR3 in amino acids: CASSFTGGSNSPLHF. The CDR3 coding sequence is TGTGCCAGCAGCTTCACAGGGGGCTCGAATTCACCCCTCCACTTT.

With respect to this clonotype: The conserved phenylalanine or tryptophan normally closing the CDR3 is absent here, so this likely arose from a read error. V is TRBV11-1 and J is TRBJ1-1; D gene uncertain. This CDR3 comprises 13 residues. The V end lost 7 bases, the J end lost 4 bases, and 13 bases lay between the germline ends. Germline values: CDR1 SGHAT, CDR2 FQDESV (reference sequence). The chain's CDR3 is CASTAHGGTEAFY. The CDR3 bases are TGTGCCAGCACAGCACATGGAGGCACTGAAGCTTTCTAT.

This clonotype was seen once. The genes are TRBV11-2 and TRBJ2-1; a weak D match, TRBD1 (5 bases). V gave up 8 bases and J gave up 5 bases, with 16 bases separating them. The CDR3 is made up of 14 amino acids. CDR1 and CDR2 (germline): SGHAT, FQNNGV. CDR3 nucleotide sequence: TGTGCCAGCCGGAAGTGGCAGGGCGACAATGAGCAGTTCTTC. Its translation is CASRKWQGDNEQFF.

Comments on this clonotype: Because it lacks the conserved phenylalanine or tryptophan at the end, this CDR3 is likely a read error. The DNA is omitted, as the CDR3 cannot be located on it reliably, and the CDR3 follows TCRdb's listing. The chain recombines TRBV11-2 with TRBJ2-5; the D segment call TRBD1 is taken from the table without a DNA check. Termini included, the CDR3 measures 16 amino acids. CDR1 SGHAT and CDR2 FQNNGV come from the germline V gene. The CDR3 sequence is CARSSTMGGPKETHYL.

Worth noting for this clonotype: The CDR3 end shows no conserved phenylalanine or tryptophan, and so a read error is likely. The DNA is omitted, as the CDR3 cannot be located on it reliably, and the CDR3 follows TCRdb's listing. V is TRBV11-2 and J is TRBJ2-5; the table gives TRBD1 as D, unverified against the DNA. Germline values: CDR1 SGHAT, CDR2 FQNNGV. The CDR3 spans 16 residues, counting both ends. CDR3 amino acids: CASSSTMGGPKETLYS.

The CDR3 DNA is TGTGCCAGCATATCTTATAGCACCAACTCCTACGAGCAGTACTTC. Translating gives CASISYSTNSYEQYF. This chain joins TRBV6-1 and TRBJ2-7; D ambiguous. The V gene's germline CDR1 is MNHNS and CDR2 SASEGT. Trimming took 7 bases from V and 0 from J, leaving 16 bases between them. CDR3 size: 15 residues.

The V gene is TRBV11-2, the J gene TRBJ2-4; 7 nucleotides agree with TRBD2. The CDR3 extends over 15 amino acids. Looked up from germline, CDR1 is SGHAT and CDR2 is FQNNGV. The V segment lost 6 bases and the J segment 8 bases; nucleotides outside the gene matches: 13. The CDR3 here is CASSFPSGIGDIQYF. As DNA, the CDR3 is TGTGCCAGCAGTTTCCCTAGCGGAATTGGGGACATTCAGTACTTC.

This clonotype occurred many times. The chain recombines TRBV12-3 or TRBV12-4 with TRBJ1-2; D not certain. The CDR3 contains 16 residues. Trimming removed 6 bases from V and 6 bases from J, with 23 bases in between. CDR3: CASRPLRTRGSDGYTF. CDR3 DNA: TGTGCCAGCAGACCACTTAGGACCCGGGGAAGCGATGGCTACACCTTC.

The chain is built from TRBV20-1 and TRBJ1-2; 8 nucleotides line up with TRBD1. Germline CDR1 DFQATT, CDR2 SNEGSKA (reference sequence). CDR3 size: 15 residues. V shed 8 bases, J shed 5 bases, and the junction held 16 bases outside the gene matches. CDR3 nucleotide sequence: TGCAGTTTTAGAGAGTGGGCAGGGGGCGCGTATGGCTACACCTTC. Translating gives CSFREWAGGAYGYTF.

Turning to this clonotype: An end of the junction differs from the germline gene, which may be a read error. The chain carries TRBV4-1 and TRBJ2-5, with D perhaps matching TRBD2 (6 bases). The CDR3 has 16 residues. Germline V CDR1 and CDR2: MGHRA, YSYEKL. Written as DNA, the CDR3 is TGCGTCAGCAGCCAAGCGGGTAGGGGCCTGTCGGAGACTCAGTACTTC. Protein sequence: CVSSQAGRGLSETQYF.

For this clonotype: The germline gene is not matched at one end of the junction; a read error may be the cause. The chain carries TRBV11-2 and TRBJ1-1; D uncertain. The CDR3 has 13 residues. Germline V gene data show CDR1 as SGHAT and CDR2 as FQNNGV. CDR3 in amino acids: CASSLDLNTQAFF. As DNA, the CDR3 is TGTGCCAGCAGCTTGGACCTGAACACTCAAGCTTTCTTT.